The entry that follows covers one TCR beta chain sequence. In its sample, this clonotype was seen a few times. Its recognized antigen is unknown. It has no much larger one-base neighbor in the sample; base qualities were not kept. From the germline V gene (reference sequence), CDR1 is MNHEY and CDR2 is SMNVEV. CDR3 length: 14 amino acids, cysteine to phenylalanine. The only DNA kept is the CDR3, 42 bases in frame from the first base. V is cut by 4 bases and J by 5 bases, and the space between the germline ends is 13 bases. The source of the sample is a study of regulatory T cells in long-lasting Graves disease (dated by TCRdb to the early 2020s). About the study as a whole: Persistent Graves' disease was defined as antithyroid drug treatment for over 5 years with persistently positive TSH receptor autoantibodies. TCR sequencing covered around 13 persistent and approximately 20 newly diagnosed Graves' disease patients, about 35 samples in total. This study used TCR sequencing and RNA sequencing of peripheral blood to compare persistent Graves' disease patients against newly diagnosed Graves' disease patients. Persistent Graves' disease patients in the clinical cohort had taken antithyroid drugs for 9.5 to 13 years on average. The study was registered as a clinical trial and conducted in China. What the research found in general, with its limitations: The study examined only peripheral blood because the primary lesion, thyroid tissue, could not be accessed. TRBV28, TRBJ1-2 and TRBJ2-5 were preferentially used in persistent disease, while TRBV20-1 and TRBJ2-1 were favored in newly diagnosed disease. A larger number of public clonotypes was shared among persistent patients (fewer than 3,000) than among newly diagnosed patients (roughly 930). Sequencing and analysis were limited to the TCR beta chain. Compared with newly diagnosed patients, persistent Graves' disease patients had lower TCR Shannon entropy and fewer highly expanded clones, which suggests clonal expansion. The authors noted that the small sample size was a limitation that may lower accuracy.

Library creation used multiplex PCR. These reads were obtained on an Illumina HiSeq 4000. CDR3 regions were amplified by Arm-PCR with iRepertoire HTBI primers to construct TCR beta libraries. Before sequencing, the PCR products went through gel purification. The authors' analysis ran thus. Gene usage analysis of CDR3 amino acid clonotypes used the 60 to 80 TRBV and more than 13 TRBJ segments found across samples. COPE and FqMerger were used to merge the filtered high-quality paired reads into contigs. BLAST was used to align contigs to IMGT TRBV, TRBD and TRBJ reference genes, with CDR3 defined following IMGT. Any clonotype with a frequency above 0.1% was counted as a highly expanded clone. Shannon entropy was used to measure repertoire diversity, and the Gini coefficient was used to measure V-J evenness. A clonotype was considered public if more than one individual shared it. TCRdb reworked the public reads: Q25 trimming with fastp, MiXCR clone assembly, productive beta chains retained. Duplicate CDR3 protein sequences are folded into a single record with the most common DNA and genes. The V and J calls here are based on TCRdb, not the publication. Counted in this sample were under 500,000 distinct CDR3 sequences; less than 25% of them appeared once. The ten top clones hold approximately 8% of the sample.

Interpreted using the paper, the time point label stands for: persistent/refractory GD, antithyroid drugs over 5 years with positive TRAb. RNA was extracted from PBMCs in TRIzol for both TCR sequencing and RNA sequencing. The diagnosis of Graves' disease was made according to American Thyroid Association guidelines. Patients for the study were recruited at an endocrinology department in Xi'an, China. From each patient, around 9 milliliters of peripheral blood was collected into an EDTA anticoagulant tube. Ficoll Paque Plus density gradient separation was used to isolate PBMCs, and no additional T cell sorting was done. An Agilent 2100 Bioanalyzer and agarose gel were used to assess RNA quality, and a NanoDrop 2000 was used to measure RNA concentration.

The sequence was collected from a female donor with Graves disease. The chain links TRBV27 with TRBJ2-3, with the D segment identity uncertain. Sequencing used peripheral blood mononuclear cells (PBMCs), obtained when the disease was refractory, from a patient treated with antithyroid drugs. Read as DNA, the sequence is TGTGCCAGCAGTTCAACTATGGAGTTAGATACGCAGTATTTT. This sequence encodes CASSSTMELDTQYF.